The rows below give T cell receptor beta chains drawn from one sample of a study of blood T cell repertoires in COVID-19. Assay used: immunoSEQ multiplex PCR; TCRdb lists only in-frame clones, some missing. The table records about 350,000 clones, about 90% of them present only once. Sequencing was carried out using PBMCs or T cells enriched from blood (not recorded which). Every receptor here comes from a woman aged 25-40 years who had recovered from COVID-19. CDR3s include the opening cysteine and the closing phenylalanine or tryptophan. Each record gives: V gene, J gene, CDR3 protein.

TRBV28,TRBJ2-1,CASSYRDEQFF
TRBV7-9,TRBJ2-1,CASSSSSYNEQFF
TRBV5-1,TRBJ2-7,CASSPQGPRSYEQYF
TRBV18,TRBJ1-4,CASSSQGTNEKLFF
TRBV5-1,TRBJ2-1,CASSLFLAGGENEQFF
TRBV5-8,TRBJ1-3,CASSFGGPGNTIYF
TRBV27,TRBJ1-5,CASSLTNLQPQHF
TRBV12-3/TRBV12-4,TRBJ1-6,CASSLNSPLHF
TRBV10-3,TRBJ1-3,CAISPGRDRGLGNTIYF
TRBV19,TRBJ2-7,CASKSGFDEQYF
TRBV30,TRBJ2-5,CAWTSTDKSVETQYF
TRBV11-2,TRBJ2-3,CASSMLAGVADTQYF
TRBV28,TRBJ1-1,CASRAPDRDNTEAFF
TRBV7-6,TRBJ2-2,CASSSATGGRSSGELFF
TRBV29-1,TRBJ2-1,CSAQLVLVRNEQFF
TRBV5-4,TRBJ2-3,CASSSGTSGTDTQYF
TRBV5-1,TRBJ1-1,CASSLQGSDTEAFF
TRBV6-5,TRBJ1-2,CASHEPSQRGYTF
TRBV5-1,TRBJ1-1,CASRPSGSRTEAFF
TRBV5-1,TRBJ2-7,CASSLRRGFDHEQYF
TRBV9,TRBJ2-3,CASSVGLAGDTQYF
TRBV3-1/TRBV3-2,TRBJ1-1,CASSHGGDTEAFF
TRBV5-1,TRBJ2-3,CASRSGGGVADTQYF
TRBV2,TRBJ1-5,CASSALRGSNQPQHF
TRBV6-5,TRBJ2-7,CASSLRQGFTYEQYF
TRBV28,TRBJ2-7,CASSPPRSPYEQYF
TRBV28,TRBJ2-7,CASSFPPQGALAYEQYF
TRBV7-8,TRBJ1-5,CASGVGTRYSNQPQHF
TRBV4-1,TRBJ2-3,CASSQGTSGSTTDTQYF
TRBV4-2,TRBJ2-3,CASSQGGGSTDTQYF
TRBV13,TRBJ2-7,CASSHGTSGNYEQYF
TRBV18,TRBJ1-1,CASSPLGGARSDNTEAFF
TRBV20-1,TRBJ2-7,CSARTGREQYF
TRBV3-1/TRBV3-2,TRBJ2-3,CASSQDSSGSTDTQYF
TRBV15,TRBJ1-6,CATSASRTGGASPLHF